This T cell receptor (beta chain) comes out of a study of T cells after yellow fever vaccination. Study at large: Those fractions that held only low numbers of cells were prepared using the SMART-Seq v4 Ultra Low Input RNA kit.

A universal primer site and UMIs were added as TCR cDNA was made by 5'RACE template switching. TCRdb re-called the 5' RACE reads through MiXCR, storing one row per CDR3 protein. The sample includes about 500,000 distinct CDR3 sequences, 17% of them seen just once. The germline V and J ends were trimmed by 5 bases and 2 bases, with 7 bases remaining between them. The CDR3 runs 13 residues. Germline V CDR1 and CDR2: SGHTA, FQGNSA. For this clonotype: Its target is not known.

Findings and limits, study-wide: Booster samples showed a return of most primary-vaccination clones (roughly 96% CD4, 88% CD8).

The source material was PBMCs, sampled 5 to 6 days after the first yellow fever vaccination. The receptor's source is a man aged 18 to 30 who received the YFV17D yellow fever vaccine. The genes are TRBV7-2 and TRBJ1-5; D is undetermined. As DNA, the CDR3 is TGTGCCAGCAGCCTCCACGGCAATCAGCCCCAGCATTTT. The encoded protein is CASSLHGNQPQHF.